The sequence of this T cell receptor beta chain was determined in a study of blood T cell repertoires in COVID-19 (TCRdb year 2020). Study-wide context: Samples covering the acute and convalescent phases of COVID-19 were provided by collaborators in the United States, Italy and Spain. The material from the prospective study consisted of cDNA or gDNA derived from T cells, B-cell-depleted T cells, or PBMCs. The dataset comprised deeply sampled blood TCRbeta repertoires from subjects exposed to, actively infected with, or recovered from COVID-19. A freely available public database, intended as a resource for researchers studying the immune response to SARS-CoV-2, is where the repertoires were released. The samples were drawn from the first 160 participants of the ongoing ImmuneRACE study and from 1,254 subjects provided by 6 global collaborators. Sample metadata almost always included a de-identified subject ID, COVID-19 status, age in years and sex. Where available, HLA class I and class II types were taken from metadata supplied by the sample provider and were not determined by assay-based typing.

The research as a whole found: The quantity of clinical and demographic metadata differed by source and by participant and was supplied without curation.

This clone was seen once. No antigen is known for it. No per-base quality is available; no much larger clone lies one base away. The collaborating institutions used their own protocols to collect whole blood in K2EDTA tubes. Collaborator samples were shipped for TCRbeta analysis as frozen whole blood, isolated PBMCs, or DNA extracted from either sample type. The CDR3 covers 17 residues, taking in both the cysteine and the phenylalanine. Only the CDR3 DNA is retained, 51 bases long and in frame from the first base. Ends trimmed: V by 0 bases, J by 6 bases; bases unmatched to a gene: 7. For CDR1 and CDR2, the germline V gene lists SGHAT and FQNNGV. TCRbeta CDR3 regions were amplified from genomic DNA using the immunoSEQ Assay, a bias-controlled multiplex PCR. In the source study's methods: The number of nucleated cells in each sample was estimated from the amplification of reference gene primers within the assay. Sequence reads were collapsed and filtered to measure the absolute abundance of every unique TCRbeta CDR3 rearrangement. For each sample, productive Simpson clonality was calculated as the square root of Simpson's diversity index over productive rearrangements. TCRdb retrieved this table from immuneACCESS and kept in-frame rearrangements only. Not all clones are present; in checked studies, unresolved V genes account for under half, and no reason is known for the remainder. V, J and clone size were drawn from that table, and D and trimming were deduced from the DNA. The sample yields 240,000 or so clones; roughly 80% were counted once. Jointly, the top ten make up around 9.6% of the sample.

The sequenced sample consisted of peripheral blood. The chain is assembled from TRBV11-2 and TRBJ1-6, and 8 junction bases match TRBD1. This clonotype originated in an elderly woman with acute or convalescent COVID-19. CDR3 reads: CASSLDRTGPFNSPLHF. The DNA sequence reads TGTGCCAGCAGCTTAGACCGGACAGGGCCCTTTAATTCACCCCTCCACTTT. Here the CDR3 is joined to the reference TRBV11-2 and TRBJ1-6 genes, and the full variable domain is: EAGVAQSPRYKIIEKRQSVAFWCNPISGHATLYWYQQILGQGPKLLIQFQNNGVVDDSQLPKDRFSAERLKGVDSTLKIQPAKLEDSAVYLCASSLDRTGPFNSPLHFGNGTRLTVT.